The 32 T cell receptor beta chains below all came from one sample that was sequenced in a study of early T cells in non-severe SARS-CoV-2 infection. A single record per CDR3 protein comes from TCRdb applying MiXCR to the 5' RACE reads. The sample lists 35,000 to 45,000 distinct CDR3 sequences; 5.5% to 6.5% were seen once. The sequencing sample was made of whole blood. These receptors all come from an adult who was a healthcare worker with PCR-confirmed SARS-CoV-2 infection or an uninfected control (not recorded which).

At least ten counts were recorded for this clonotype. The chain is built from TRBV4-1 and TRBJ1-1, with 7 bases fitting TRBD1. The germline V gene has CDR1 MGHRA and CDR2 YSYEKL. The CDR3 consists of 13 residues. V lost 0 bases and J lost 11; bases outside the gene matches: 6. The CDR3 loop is CASSQDEGAKAFF. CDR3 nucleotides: TGCGCCAGCAGCCAAGACGAGGGGGCGAAGGCTTTCTTT.

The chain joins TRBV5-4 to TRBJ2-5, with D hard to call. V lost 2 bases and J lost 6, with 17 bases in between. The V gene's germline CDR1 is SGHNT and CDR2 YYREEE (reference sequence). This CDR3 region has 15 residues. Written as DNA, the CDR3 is TGTGCCAGCAGCTTAATAGACGGTCCGGCCAAGACCCAGTACTTC. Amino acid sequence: CASSLIDGPAKTQYF.

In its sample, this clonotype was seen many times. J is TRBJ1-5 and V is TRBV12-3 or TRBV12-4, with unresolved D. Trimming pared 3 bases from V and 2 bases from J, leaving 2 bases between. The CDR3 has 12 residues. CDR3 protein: CASSLGNQPQHF. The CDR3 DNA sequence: TGTGCCAGCAGTTTGGGCAATCAGCCCCAGCATTTT.

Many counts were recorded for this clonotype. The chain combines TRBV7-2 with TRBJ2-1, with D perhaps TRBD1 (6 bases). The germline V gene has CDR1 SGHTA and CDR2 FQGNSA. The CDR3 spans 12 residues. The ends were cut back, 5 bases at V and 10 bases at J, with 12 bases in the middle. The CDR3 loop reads CASSPAGAEQFF. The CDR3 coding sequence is TGTGCCAGCAGCCCCGCAGGGGCCGAGCAGTTCTTC. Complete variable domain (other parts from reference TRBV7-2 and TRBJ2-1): GAGVSQSPSNKVTEKGKDVELRCDPISGHTALYWYRQSLGQGLEFLIYFQGNSAPDKSGLPSDRFSAERTGGSVSTLTIQRTQQEDSAVYLCASSPAGAEQFFGPGTRLTVL.

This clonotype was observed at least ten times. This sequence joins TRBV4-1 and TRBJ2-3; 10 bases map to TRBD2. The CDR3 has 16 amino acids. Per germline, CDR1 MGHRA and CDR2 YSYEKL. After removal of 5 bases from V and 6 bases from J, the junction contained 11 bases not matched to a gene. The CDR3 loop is CASSSGSGGASDTQYF. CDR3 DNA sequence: TGCGCCAGCAGCTCTGGAAGCGGGGGGGCATCGGATACGCAGTATTTT.

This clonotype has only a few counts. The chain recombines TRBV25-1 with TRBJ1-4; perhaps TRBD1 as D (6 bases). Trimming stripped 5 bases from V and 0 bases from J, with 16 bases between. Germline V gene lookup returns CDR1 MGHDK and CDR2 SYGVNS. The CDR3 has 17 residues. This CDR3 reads CASSQIGQPATNEKLFF. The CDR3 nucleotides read TGTGCCAGCAGTCAGATCGGACAGCCCGCAACTAATGAAAAACTGTTTTTT.

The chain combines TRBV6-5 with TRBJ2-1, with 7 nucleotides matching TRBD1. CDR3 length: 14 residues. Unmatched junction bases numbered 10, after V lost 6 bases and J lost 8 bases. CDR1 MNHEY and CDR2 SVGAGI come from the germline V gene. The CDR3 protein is CASRARQGIYEQFF. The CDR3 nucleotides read TGTGCCAGCAGGGCTAGACAGGGAATATATGAGCAGTTCTTC.

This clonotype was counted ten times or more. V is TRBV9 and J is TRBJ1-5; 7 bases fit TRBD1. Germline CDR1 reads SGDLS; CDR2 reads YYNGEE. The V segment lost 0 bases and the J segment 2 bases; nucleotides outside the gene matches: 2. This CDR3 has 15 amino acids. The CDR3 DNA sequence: TGTGCCAGCAGCGTAGGGGACAGTCGCAATCAGCCCCAGCATTTT. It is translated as CASSVGDSRNQPQHF.

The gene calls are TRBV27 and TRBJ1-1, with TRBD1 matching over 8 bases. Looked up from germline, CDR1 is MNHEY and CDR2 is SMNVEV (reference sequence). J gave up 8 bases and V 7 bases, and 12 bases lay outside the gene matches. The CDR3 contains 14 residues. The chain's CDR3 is CASTSRDRPDEAFF. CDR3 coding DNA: TGTGCCAGCACCTCCAGGGACAGGCCAGACGAAGCTTTCTTT.

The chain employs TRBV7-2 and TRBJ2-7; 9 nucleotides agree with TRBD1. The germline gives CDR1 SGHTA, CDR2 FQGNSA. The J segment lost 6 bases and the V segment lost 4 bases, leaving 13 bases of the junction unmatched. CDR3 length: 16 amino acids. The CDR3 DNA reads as TGTGCCAGCAGCTCTACCGGGACAGGGTACGGACTCGAGCAGTACTTC. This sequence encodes CASSSTGTGYGLEQYF.

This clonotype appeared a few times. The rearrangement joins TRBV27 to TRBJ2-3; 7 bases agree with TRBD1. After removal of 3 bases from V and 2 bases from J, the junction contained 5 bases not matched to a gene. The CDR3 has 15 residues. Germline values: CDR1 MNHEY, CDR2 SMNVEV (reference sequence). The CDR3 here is CASSFRDSNTDTQYF. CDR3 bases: TGTGCCAGCAGTTTCCGGGACAGCAACACAGATACGCAGTATTTT.

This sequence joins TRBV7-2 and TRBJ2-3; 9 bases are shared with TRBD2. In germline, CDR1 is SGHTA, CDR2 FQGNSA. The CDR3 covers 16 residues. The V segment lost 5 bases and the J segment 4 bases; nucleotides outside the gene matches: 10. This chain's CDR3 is CASSVTGTSIPDTQYF. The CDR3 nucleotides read TGTGCCAGCAGCGTTACCGGGACTAGCATCCCAGATACGCAGTATTTT.

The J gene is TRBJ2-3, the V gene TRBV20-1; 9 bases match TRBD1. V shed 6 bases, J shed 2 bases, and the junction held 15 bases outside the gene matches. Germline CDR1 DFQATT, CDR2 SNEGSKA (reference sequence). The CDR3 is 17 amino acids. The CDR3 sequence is CSATAPGQGPSTDTQYF. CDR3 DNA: TGCAGTGCGACGGCCCCTGGACAGGGGCCCTCCACAGATACGCAGTATTTT.

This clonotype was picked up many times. The CDR3 sequence is CSAISSLRVYEQYF. CDR3 sequence (DNA): TGCAGTGCTATTTCTAGCCTCCGAGTCTACGAGCAGTACTTC. The genes are TRBV20-1 and TRBJ2-7; possibly TRBD2 for D (5 bases). The ends were cut back, 4 bases at V and 3 bases at J, with 16 bases in the middle. CDR3 length: 14 amino acids. CDR1 and CDR2 from the germline V gene are DFQATT and SNEGSKA (reference sequence).

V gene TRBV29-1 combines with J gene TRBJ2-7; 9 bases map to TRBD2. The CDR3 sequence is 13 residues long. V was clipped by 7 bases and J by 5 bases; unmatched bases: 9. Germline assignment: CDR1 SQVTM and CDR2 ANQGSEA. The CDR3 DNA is TGCAGCGCCACGGGGCTAGCGGGAAACGAGCAGTACTTC. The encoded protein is CSATGLAGNEQYF.

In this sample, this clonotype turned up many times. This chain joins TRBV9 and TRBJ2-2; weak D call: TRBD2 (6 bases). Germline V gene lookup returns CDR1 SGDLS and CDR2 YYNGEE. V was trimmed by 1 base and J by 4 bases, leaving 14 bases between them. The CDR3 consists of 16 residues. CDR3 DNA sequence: TGTGCCAGCAGCGTATACGGCGGGGCGGGCACCGGGGAGCTGTTTTTT. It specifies CASSVYGGAGTGELFF.

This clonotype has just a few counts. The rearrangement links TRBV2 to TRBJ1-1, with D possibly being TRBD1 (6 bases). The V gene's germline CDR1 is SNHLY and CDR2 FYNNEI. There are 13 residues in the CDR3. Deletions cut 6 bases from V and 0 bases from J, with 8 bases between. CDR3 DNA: TGTGCCAGCAGCGGACAGCTGAACACTGAAGCTTTCTTT. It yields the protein CASSGQLNTEAFF. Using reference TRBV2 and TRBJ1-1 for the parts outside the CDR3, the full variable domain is EPEVTQTPSHQVTQMGQEVILRCVPISNHLYFYWYRQILGQKVEFLVSFYNNEISEKSEIFDDQFSVERPDGSNFTLKIRSTKLEDSAMYFCASSGQLNTEAFFGQGTRLTVV.

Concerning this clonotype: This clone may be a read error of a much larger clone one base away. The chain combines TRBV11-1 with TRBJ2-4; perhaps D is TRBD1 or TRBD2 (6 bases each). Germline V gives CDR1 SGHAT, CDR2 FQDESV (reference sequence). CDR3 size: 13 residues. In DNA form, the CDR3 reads TGTGCCAGCAGCTGGGGGGAGAGGGACATTCGGTACTTC. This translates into CASSWGERDIRYF.

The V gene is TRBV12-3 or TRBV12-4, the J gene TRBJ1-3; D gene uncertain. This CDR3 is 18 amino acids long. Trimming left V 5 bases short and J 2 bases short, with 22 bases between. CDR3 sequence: CASSPYGLRRGTGNTIYF. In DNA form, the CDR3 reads TGTGCCAGCAGTCCATACGGACTGCGTAGAGGAACTGGAAACACCATATATTTT.

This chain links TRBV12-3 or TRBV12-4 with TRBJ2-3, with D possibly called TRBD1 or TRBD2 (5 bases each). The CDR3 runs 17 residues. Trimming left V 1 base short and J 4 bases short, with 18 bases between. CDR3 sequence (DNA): TGTGCCAGCAGTTTAGTAGGGACCTCAAAAGGAGCAGATACGCAGTATTTT. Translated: CASSLVGTSKGADTQYF.

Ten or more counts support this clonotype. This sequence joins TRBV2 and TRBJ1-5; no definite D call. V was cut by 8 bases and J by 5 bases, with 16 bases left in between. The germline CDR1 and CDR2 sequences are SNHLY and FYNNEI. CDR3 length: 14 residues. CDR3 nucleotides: TGTGCCAGCGCGGACCTGGACGGAGATCAGCCCCAGCATTTT. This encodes CASADLDGDQPQHF.

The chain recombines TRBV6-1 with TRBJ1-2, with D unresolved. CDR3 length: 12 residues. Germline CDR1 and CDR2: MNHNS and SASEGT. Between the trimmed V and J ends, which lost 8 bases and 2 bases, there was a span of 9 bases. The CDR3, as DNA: TGTGCCAGCTTGGCGGGGAACTATGGCTACACCTTC. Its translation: CASLAGNYGYTF.

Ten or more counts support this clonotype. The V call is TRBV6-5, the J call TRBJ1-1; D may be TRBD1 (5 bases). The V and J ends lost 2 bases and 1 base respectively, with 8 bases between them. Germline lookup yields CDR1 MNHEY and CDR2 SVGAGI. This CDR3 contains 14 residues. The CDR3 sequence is CASSYADRNTEAFF. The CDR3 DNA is TGTGCCAGCAGTTACGCAGACAGGAACACTGAAGCTTTCTTT.

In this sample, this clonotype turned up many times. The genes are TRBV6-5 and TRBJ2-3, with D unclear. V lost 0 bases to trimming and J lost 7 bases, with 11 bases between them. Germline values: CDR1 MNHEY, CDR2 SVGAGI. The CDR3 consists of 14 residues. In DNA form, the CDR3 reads TGTGCCAGCAGTTACTCGCCAGGTCCATATACGCAGTATTTT. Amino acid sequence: CASSYSPGPYTQYF.

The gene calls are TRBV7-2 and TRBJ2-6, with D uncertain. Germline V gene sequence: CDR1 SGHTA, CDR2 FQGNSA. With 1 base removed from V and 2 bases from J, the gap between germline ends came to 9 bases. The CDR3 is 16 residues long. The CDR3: CASSLEPGTGANVLTF. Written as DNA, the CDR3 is TGTGCCAGCAGCTTAGAACCGGGTACTGGGGCCAACGTCCTGACTTTC.

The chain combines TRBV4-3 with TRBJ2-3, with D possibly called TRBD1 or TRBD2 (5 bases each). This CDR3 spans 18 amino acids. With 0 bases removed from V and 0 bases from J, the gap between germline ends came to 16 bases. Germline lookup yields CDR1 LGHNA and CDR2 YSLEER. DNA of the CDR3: TGCGCCAGCAGCCAAGATTGGACGGGGACCCCTAGCACAGATACGCAGTATTTT. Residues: CASSQDWTGTPSTDTQYF.

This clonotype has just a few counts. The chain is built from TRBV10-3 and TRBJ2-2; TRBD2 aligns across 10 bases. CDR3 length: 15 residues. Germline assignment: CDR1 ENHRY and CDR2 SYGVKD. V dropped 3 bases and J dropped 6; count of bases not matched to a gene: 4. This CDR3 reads CAISEGLAGAGELFF. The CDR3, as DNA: TGTGCCATCAGTGAAGGTCTAGCGGGGGCCGGGGAGCTGTTTTTT.

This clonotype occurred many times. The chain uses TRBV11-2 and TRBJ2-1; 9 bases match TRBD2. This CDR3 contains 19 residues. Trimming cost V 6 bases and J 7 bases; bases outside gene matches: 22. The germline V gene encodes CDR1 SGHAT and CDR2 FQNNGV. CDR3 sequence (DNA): TGTGCCAGCAGTTGGCCACGTGGATCTCGTAATAGCGGGGGTAATGAGCAGTTCTTC. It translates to CASSWPRGSRNSGGNEQFF.

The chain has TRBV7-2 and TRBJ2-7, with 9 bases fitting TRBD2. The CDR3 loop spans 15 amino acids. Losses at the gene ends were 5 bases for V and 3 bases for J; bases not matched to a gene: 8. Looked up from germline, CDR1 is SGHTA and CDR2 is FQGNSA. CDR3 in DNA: TGTGCCAGCAGCCAGACTAGCGGTGGGGACTACGAGCAGTACTTC. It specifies CASSQTSGGDYEQYF.

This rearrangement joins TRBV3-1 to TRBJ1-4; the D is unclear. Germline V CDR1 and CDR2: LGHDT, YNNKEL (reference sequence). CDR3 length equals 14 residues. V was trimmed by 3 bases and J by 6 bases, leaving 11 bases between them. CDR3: CASSHMGIDEKLFF. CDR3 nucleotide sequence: TGTGCCAGCAGCCATATGGGGATAGATGAAAAACTGTTTTTT.

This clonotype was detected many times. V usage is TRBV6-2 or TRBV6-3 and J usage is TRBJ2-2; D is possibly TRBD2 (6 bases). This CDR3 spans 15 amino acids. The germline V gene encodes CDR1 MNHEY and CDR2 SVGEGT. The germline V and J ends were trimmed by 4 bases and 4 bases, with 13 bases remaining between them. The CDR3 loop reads CASSLGLFGTGELFF. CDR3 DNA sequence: TGTGCCAGCAGTTTGGGACTCTTTGGCACCGGGGAGCTGTTTTTT.

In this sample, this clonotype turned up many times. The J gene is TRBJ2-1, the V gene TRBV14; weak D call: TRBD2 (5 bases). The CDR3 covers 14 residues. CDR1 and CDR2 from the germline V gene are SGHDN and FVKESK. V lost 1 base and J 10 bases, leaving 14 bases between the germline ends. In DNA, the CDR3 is TGTGCCAGCAGCCAAGTTTGGCGGGCGAGAGAGCAGTTCTTC. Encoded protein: CASSQVWRAREQFF. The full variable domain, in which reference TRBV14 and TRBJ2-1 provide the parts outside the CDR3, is EAGVTQFPSHSVIEKGQTVTLRCDPISGHDNLYWYRRVMGKEIKFLLHFVKESKQDESGMPNNRFLAERTGGTYSTLKVQPAELEDSGVYFCASSQVWRAREQFFGPGTRLTVL.